The entry that follows covers one T cell receptor beta chain sequence. Its specificity is unknown. The TCR beta cDNA libraries contained unique molecular identifiers. Around 460,000 cDNA molecules came from about 1 to 10 million T cells. A single record per CDR3 protein comes from TCRdb applying MiXCR to the PCR reads. Of about 500,000 distinct CDR3 sequences listed, under 55% are singletons. These data come from a study of post-analysis software for immune sequencing data. Study at large: Disease trajectories encompassed relapsing-remitting, secondary progressive and progressive-relapsing multiple sclerosis.

Germline lookup yields CDR1 MNHEY and CDR2 SMNVEV (reference sequence). Trimming stripped 5 bases from V and 4 bases from J, with 12 bases between. This CDR3 has 14 amino acids. Study findings and constraints: F measure clustering grouped samples strongly by preparation batch. With TRBV5-6, TRBV5-1 and TRBV20-1 included, about five TRBV segments were more frequent in patients than in controls.

The rearrangement links TRBV27 to TRBJ2-1; no firm D call. This TCR derives from a girl under 18 with multiple sclerosis. The specimen was blood. CDR3 residues: CASSLPDLYNEQFF. DNA of the CDR3: TGTGCCAGCAGTCTCCCCGATCTATACAATGAGCAGTTCTTC.